These T cell receptor beta chains were read from a single sample in a study of CD8+ T cells in alopecia areata. Data came from immunoSEQ multiplex PCR; TCRdb stores just in-frame clones and leaves some out. The repertoire has a few hundred thousand clones, under 70% of them found once; the top ten carry 1% to 1.5%. Sequenced material: CD4+ T cells sorted from blood, taken at week 44, from a patient treated with tofacitinib. These receptors came from a human donor with alopecia areata. Each CDR3 is given with its conserved first and last residue.

J: TRBJ1-2; V: TRBV29-1; CDR3: CSVVAGGGGYTF
J: TRBJ2-1; V: TRBV11-3; CDR3: CASSLDLGGESYNEQFF
J: TRBJ2-2; V: TRBV7-2; CDR3: CASSFNTGELFF
J: TRBJ2-3; V: TRBV15; CDR3: CATSRDKGRGLGDTQYF
J: TRBJ2-3; V: TRBV29-1; CDR3: CSVARGAKTDTQYF
J: TRBJ2-3; V: TRBV4-1; CDR3: CASSRQVSSRGTDTQYF
J: TRBJ2-1; V: TRBV5-1; CDR3: CASSLRLGAYNEQFF
J: TRBJ2-1; V: TRBV7-2; CDR3: CASSPRGAGGRNEQFF
J: TRBJ2-2; V: TRBV30; CDR3: CARGNEPGELFF
J: TRBJ1-5; V: TRBV12-5; CDR3: CASGLGLPGLIDQPQHF
J: TRBJ2-7; V: TRBV29-1; CDR3: CSVGHTAYEQYF
J: TRBJ2-6; V: TRBV5-1; CDR3: CASSLSRQGVPGANVLTF
J: TRBJ2-7; V: TRBV19; CDR3: CASSIRDRAYEQYF
J: TRBJ2-1; V: TRBV10-1; CDR3: CASTGMDNEQFF
J: TRBJ2-3; V: TRBV11-3; CDR3: CASSSTRGTDTQYF
J: TRBJ1-1; V: TRBV7-6; CDR3: CASSQQSGGTEAFF
J: TRBJ2-7; V: TRBV29-1; CDR3: CSVRDSPWEQYF
J: TRBJ2-4; V: TRBV7-9; CDR3: CASSPRPFRTTRSNIQYF
J: TRBJ2-2; V: TRBV25-1; CDR3: CASSEAGPGELFF
J: TRBJ2-1; V: TRBV11-2; CDR3: CASSLNPGLEEFF
J: TRBJ2-3; V: TRBV29-1; CDR3: CSVEVAAGTQYF